These 3 T cell receptor beta chains share one sample of origin, sequenced in a study of identical twins. TCRdb analysed the 5' RACE reads with MiXCR anew, one entry per CDR3 protein. The sample consists of about 500,000 distinct CDR3 sequences, roughly an eighth of them appearing once. The sample was also linked to a second study, of yellow fever vaccine responses in identical twins.

Specimen: CD4+ T cells sorted from blood. The receptor source for this set is a woman younger than 30 in good health.

Many counts were recorded for this clonotype. The V and J genes are TRBV29-1 and TRBJ2-3, with D hard to call. Trimming left V 6 bases short and J 2 bases short, with 6 bases between. Germline CDR1 and CDR2: SQVTM and ANQGSEA. CDR3 length: 11 residues. CDR3 DNA: TGCAGCGTGGTTATCACAGATACGCAGTATTTT. Amino acids: CSVVITDTQYF.

The chain is built from TRBV18 and TRBJ1-4, with a weak D call TRBD1 (5 bases). There are 15 residues in the CDR3. V lost 3 bases and J lost 8, with 16 bases in between. The germline V gene has CDR1 KGHSH and CDR2 LQKENI. The CDR3 region is CASSPLQKPGEKLFF. DNA of the CDR3: TGTGCCAGCTCACCCTTACAGAAGCCAGGGGAAAAACTGTTTTTT.

Worth noting for this clonotype: One end of the junction does not line up with germline, which may come from a read error. The rearrangement uses TRBV6-5 and TRBJ2-7; TRBD2 agrees at 9 bases. This CDR3 is 15 amino acids long. The germline CDR1 and CDR2 sequences are MNHEY and SVGAGI. This CDR3 reads CASSNSGLAVSEQYF. The DNA of the CDR3 is TGTGCCAGCAGTAACTCGGGACTAGCCGTCTCCGAGCAGTACTTC.